Included here is one TCR beta chain sequence, with context. The antigen is not known. This entry belongs to a study of T cell repertoires in cytomegalovirus infection. The overall study: Indicated by public TCR beta signatures were CMV infection and matching HLA type.

J lost 9 bases, V lost 6 bases, and 10 bases had no gene match. The CDR3 covers 15 residues. The study, taken as a whole, reports: Predominance within the ex vivo response was attributable to HLA-C-restricted CMV-specific TCR beta clonotypes.

TCRdb redid the calling of the reads with MiXCR, one entry per CDR3 protein. The sample comprises about 450,000 distinct CDR3 sequences, 25% to 40% of which are singletons, and approximately 14% rests with the top ten. The sequence was obtained from a human donor in good health (CMV status not recorded). Some clones in this sample may be carry-over from other donors' samples. The sequenced material came from PBMCs. The rearrangement uses TRBV12-3 or TRBV12-4 and TRBJ2-1, with 11 bases that match TRBD2. The CDR3 nucleotides are TGTGCCAGCAGCTCGGGACTAGCGGCCGTTCCTGAGCAGTTCTTC. Its protein product is CASSSGLAAVPEQFF.